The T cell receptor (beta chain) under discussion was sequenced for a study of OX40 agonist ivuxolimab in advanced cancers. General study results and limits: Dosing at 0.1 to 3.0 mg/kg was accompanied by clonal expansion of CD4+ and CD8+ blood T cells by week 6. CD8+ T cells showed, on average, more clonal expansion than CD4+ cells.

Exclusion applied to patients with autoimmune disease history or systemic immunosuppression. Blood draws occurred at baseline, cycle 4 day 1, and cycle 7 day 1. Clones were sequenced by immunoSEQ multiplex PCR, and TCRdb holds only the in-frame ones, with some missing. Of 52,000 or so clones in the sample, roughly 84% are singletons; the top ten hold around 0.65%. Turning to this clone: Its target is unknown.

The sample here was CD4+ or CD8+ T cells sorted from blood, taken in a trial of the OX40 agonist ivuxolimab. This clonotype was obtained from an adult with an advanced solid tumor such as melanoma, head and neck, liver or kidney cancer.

The CDR3: CASSIQTLSSYEQYF. In DNA form, the CDR3 reads TGTGCCAGCAGCATTCAGACGCTTAGCTCCTACGAGCAGTACTTC. The chain recombines TRBV7-9 with TRBJ2-7; D ambiguous. The CDR3 has 15 amino acids. CDR1 and CDR2 (germline): SEHNR, FQNEAQ (reference sequence). V was clipped by 5 bases and J by 0 bases, with 14 bases between them.